This T cell receptor (beta chain) was recorded in a study of blood T cells in healthy people across ages. Broader study findings: Unsorted PBMC input precluded a conclusive naive versus antigen-experienced comparison.

Comment on this clonotype: Its specificity is unknown.

Isolation of PBMCs gave at least 6 million cells per sample. It was with a sample-barcoded 5' primer and a J-beta primer mix that a second PCR of about 6 to 12 cycles was run. TCRdb redid the calling of the 5' RACE reads with MiXCR, one entry per CDR3 protein. Among roughly 1.9 million distinct CDR3 sequences listed, 35% to 50% were seen once. V shed 7 bases and J 13 bases; nucleotides not matched to a gene: 6. The CDR3 is 11 amino acids. This sequence originates from a human donor in good health. V is TRBV12-3 or TRBV12-4 and J is TRBJ1-2; 10 nucleotides match TRBD1. Source material: blood. The CDR3 spells CASTDRGRSTF. The CDR3 coding sequence is TGTGCCAGCACTGACAGGGGGCGGTCCACCTTC.